This T cell receptor (beta chain) was documented in a study of beta chain features in type 1 diabetes. Turning to the study itself: There were about 110,000,000 sorted cells examined across all samples.

Study outcomes and limitations: Significant though moderate, a shortening of TCRB CDR3s appeared in all four CD4+ subsets of Type 1 diabetes patients.

The CDR3 spans 12 residues. Germline V gene sequence: CDR1 SGHAT, CDR2 FQNNGV. Trimming shortened V by 4 bases and J by 6 bases, and 9 bases separated the two germline ends. Sequencing targeted expressed TCRB transcripts, as all isolated RNA had been reverse transcribed. The table came from immunoSEQ multiplex PCR; TCRdb's copy has only in-frame clones and leaves some out. The sample includes hundreds of thousands of clones, 17% of them seen just once. Points on this clone: Its antigen is unknown.

The chain joins TRBV11-2 to TRBJ1-2; D is ambiguous. The sequencing input was naive CD4+ T cells from blood. The TCR originated in a woman aged 18-30 years in good health. The CDR3 nucleotides are TGTGCCAGCAGCTCCTCTTATGATGGCTACACCTTC. Translation gives CASSSSYDGYTF.